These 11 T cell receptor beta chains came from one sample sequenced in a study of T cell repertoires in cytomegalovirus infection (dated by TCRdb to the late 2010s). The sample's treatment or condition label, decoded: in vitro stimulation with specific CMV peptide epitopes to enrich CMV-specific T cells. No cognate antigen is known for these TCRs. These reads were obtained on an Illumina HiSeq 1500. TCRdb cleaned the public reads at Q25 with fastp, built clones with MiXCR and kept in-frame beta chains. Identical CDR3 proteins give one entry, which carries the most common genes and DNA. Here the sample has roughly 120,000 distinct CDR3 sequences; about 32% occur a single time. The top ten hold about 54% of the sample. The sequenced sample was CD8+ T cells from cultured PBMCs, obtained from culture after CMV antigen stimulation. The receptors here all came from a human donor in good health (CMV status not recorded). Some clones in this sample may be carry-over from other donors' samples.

This CDR3 reads CASSYSGGQNEQFF. In DNA, the CDR3 is TGTGCCAGCAGTTACTCGGGGGGCCAGAATGAGCAGTTCTTC. This chain uses TRBV6-5 with TRBJ2-1, with D perhaps being TRBD1 or TRBD2 (6 bases each). The V end lost 0 bases, the J end lost 7 bases, and 10 bases lay between the germline ends. CDR3 length: 14 residues. Germline V CDR1 and CDR2: MNHEY, SVGAGI.

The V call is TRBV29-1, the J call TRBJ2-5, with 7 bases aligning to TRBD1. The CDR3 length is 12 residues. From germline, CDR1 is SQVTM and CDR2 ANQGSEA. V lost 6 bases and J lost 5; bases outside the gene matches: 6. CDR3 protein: CSVVRGLETQYF. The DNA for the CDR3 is TGCAGCGTCGTAAGGGGGCTTGAGACCCAGTACTTC.

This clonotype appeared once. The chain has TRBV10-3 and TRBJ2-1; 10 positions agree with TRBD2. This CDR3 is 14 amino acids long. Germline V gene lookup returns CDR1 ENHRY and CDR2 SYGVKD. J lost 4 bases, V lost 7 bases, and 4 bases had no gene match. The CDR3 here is CAIKGSGGYNEQFF. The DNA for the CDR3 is TGTGCCATCAAGGGTAGCGGGGGGTACAATGAGCAGTTCTTC.

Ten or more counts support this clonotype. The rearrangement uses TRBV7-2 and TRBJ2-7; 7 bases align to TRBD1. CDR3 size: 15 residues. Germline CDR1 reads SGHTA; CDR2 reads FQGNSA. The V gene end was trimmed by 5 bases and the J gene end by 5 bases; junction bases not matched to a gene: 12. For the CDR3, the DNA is TGTGCCAGCAGCATTTCGACAGGGAAGAACCACGAGCAGTACTTC. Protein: CASSISTGKNHEQYF. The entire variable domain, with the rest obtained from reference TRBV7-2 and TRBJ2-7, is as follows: GAGVSQSPSNKVTEKGKDVELRCDPISGHTALYWYRQSLGQGLEFLIYFQGNSAPDKSGLPSDRFSAERTGGSVSTLTIQRTQQEDSAVYLCASSISTGKNHEQYFGPGTRLTVT.

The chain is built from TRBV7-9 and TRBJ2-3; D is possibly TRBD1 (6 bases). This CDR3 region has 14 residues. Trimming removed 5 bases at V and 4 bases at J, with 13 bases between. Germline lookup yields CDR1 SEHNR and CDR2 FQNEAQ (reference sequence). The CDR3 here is CASSTRQVADTQYF. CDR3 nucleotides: TGTGCCAGCAGCACCAGACAGGTGGCAGATACGCAGTATTTT.

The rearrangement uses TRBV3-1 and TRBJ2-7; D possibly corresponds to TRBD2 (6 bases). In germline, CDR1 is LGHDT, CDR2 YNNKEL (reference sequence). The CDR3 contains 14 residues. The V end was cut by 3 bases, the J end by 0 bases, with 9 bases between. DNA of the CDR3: TGTGCCAGCAGCCAGGCGGGGACCTCCTACGAGCAGTACTTC. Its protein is CASSQAGTSYEQYF.

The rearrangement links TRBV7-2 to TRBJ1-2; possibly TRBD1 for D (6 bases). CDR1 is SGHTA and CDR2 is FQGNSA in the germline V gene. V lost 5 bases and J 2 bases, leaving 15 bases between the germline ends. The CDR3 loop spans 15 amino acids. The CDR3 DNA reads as TGTGCCAGCAGCCGGGGGTCGGACAGAAACTATGGCTACACCTTC. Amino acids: CASSRGSDRNYGYTF.

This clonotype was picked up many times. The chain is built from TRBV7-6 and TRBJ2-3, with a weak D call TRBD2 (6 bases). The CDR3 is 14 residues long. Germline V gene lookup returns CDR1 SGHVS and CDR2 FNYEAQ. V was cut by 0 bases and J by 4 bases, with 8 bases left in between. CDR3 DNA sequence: TGTGCCAGCAGCTTAGCGGGCGGGGCAGATACGCAGTATTTT. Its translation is CASSLAGGADTQYF.

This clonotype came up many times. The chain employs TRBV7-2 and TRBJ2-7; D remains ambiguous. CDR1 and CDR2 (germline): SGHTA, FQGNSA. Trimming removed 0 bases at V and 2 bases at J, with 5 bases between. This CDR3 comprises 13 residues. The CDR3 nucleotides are TGTGCCAGCAGCTTAGCCTCGACCTACGAGCAGTACTTC. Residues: CASSLASTYEQYF.

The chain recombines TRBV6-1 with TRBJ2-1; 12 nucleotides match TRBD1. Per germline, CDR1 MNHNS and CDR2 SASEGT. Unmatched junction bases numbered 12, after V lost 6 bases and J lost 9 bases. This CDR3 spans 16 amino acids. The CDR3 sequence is CASSPLGGQGAGEQFF. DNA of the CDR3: TGTGCCAGCAGCCCTCTTGGGGGACAGGGGGCCGGTGAGCAGTTCTTC.

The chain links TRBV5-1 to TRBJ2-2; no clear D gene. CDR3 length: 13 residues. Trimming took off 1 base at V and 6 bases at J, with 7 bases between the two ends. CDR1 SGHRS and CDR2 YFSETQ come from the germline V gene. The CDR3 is CASSLFGPGELFF. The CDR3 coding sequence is TGCGCCAGCAGCTTGTTTGGACCCGGGGAGCTGTTTTTT.